This is a list of T cell receptor beta chains from one sample in a study of PD-L1 blockade in urothelial cancer. Measured with immunoSEQ multiplex PCR; TCRdb has only the in-frame clones, and not every one. The repertoire holds 70,000 to 90,000 clones, with approximately 87% as singletons. Sequencing was performed on PBMCs, taken around atezolizumab (anti-PD-L1) treatment. All receptors derive from a man aged 55-75 years with urothelial cancer. Each CDR3 is given with its conserved first and last residue. The D gene is left open where the match is weak. Clone size is stated in some rows and not others, as once, few, many or a class when expanded.

TRBJ2-7 | TRBV27 | - | TRBD1 | TGTGCCAGCAGTTCGGGACAGGGTATTCACGAGCAGTACTTC | CASSSGQGIHEQYF
TRBJ2-3 | TRBV30 | - | TRBD2 | TGTGCCTGGAGCCGGACTAGCGGAGGGGATACGCAGTATTTT | CAWSRTSGGDTQYF
TRBJ1-2 | TRBV6-5 | - | - | TGTGCCAGCACCGAGCAAAGTGGTCTCTATGGCTACACCTTC | CASTEQSGLYGYTF
TRBJ2-1 | TRBV6-6 | - | - | TGTGCCAGCAGGGAGGCGGGGAGCTCCTACAATGAGCAGTTCTTC | CASREAGSSYNEQFF
TRBJ1-4 | TRBV29-1 | - | - | TGCAGCGTCCGCGGTTTGGGGGGTGGAGATGAAAAACTGTTTTTT | CSVRGLGGGDEKLFF
TRBJ1-5 | TRBV18 | - | - | TGTGCCAGCTCACCTGCACAGAGCAATCAGCCCCAGCATTTT | CASSPAQSNQPQHF
TRBJ2-3 | TRBV7-3 | - | - | TGTGCCAGCAGCTTAGGCTTAATCACAGATACGCAGTATTTT | CASSLGLITDTQYF
TRBJ2-4 | TRBV4-3 | - | - | TGCGCCAGCAGCCAAGGATCCGGGAGAGGAAACATTCAGTACTTC | CASSQGSGRGNIQYF
TRBJ2-7 | TRBV2 | - | - | TGTGCCAGCAGTGGATCAGGCGAGCAGTACTTC | CASSGSGEQYF
TRBJ1-3 | TRBV11-2 | - | TRBD1 | TGTGCCAGCACCCCGACAGGGGGTTATGGAAACACCATATATTTT | CASTPTGGYGNTIYF
TRBJ2-1 | TRBV6-5 | few | TRBD1 | TGTGCCAGCAGTTACGTAAACAGGGGGCCTTACAATGAGCAGTTCTTC | CASSYVNRGPYNEQFF
TRBJ2-7 | TRBV4-1 | - | - | TGCGCCAGCAGCCGGGAGCAACCCTACGAGCAGTACTTC | CASSREQPYEQYF
TRBJ1-2 | TRBV11-2 | - | - | TGTGCCAGCAGCTACCCGGGTGGAAATGGCTACACCTTC | CASSYPGGNGYTF
TRBJ2-7 | TRBV5-1 | once | TRBD2 | TGCGCCAGCAGCTTGGTTAGCGGGAGCTCCTACGAGCAGTACTTC | CASSLVSGSSYEQYF
TRBJ2-7 | TRBV4-3 | - | TRBD2 | TGCGCCAGCAGCCAAGAGGTCGAGGGGACTAGCGGGATGGAGCAGTACTTC | CASSQEVEGTSGMEQYF
TRBJ2-6 | TRBV18 | - | TRBD1 | TGTGCCAGCTCATCGGGACAGTACTCTGGGGCCAACGTCCTGACTTTC | CASSSGQYSGANVLTF
TRBJ2-2 | TRBV5-3 | - | - | TGTGCCAGAAGCTTCCCGCTCTACAGGGCGGCCACCGGGGAGCTGTTTTTT | CARSFPLYRAATGELFF